This TCR beta chain was retrieved from a study of cytomegalovirus exposure and HLA in healthy donors. Study-wide background: The 90 to 150 validation repertoires used a platform that matched the one used for the roughly 700 first-cohort repertoires, as a later analysis reported.

Concerning this clone itself: Its antigen remains unknown.

CDR3 length: 15 residues. Per germline, CDR1 SGHTA and CDR2 FQGNSA. J was trimmed by 2 bases and V by 5 bases; bases with no gene match: 7. Points from the study as a whole: According to a subsequent analysis, TCR clusters from the first cohort were inclined to appear together in the 100 to 150 validation repertoires. According to the study, 150 to 200 TCR beta chains were cytomegalovirus-associated. A few CMV-associated chains were confirmed in vitro to be specific for CMV antigens.

Generated by immunoSEQ multiplex PCR, the TCRdb table keeps only in-frame clones and is missing some. The sample contains under 200,000 clones, about 96% of which appear only once. The origin of this receptor is a woman aged 18-29 years in good health and CMV-seronegative. The specimen was PBMCs. The V gene is TRBV7-2, the J gene TRBJ2-7, with 9 bases fitting TRBD1. The CDR3 reads CASSPSDRGAYEQYF. The DNA for the CDR3 is TGTGCCAGCAGCCCAAGCGACAGGGGGGCCTACGAGCAGTACTTC.